Sequencing of this T cell receptor (beta chain) was carried out in a study of T cells expressing NK-cell markers. Across the study: Researchers got TCR beta repertoires out of sorted CD3+CD56+NKG2C+, CD3+CD56+NKG2C- and CD3+CD56-NKG2C+ T cells.

As the method of synthesis, 5'RACE template switching with UMIs yielded TCR beta cDNA. TCRdb re-called the 5' RACE reads and gives one entry per CDR3 protein, without DNA. The sample table includes fewer than 400,000 distinct CDR3 sequences. The V gene's germline CDR1 is MDHEN and CDR2 SYDVKM. The CDR3 length is 13 residues. This sequence was found in a woman aged 45 to 65 in good health. Sequencing was carried out using blood T cells: a sorted CD56 or NKG2C T cell subset, CD4+ or CD8+ T cells, or bulk PBMC T cells (not recorded which). This sequence joins TRBV28 and TRBJ2-5; checking the TCRdb D call of TRBD2 is not possible without DNA. The CDR3 loop reads CATGTTGTETQYF.